This TCR beta chain was profiled in a study of T cells in tuberculosis. Turning to the study itself: CD1B tetramers identified T cells specific for mycobacterial lipid GMM.

Regarding the study as a whole: A GMM-specific repertoire classifier reached roughly 87% accuracy, AUROC 0.85 to 0.95.

Notes on this clone: No antigen is known for it. Other nucleotide sequences in the sample specify the same CDR3.

Generated by immunoSEQ multiplex PCR, the TCRdb table keeps only in-frame clones and is missing some. Of about 10,000 clones listed, around 94% were seen once; the top ten hold 10% to 15%. The CDR3 contains 15 residues. Germline V lookup: CDR1 GTSNPN, CDR2 SVGIG (reference sequence). The junction had 7 bases not matched to a gene; V was cut back by 3 bases and J by 7 bases. On average about 92,000 T cells per donor were immunosequenced. This sequence joins TRBV30 and TRBJ2-7, with 15 bases that match TRBD2. The receptor was derived from an adult with tuberculosis. The sequenced sample consisted of PBMCs. CDR3 nucleotides: TGTGCCTGGAGGGGGACTAGCGGGGGGCTCTGGGAGCAGTACTTC. Amino acids: CAWRGTSGGLWEQYF.